One and the same sample provided the 30 T cell receptor beta chains below, sequenced in a study of ipilimumab plus nivolumab after autologous stem cell transplantation. Sequenced by immunoSEQ multiplex PCR; TCRdb stores in-frame clones only, minus some. The profile shows 20,000 to 25,000 clones, about 82% of them singletons. The sample in question was PBMCs, obtained in a trial of ipilimumab plus nivolumab as post-transplant consolidation. Receptors were obtained from a male donor with diffuse large B-cell lymphoma.

This clone has more than one count but fewer than ten. The chain employs TRBV6-5 and TRBJ1-6, with D unclear. The CDR3 loop spans 13 amino acids. The V and J ends lost 5 bases and 14 bases respectively, with 16 bases between them. Germline V gene data show CDR1 as MNHEY and CDR2 as SVGAGI. The chain's CDR3 is CASSHRLGLTLHF. CDR3 nucleotides: TGTGCCAGCAGTCATCGACTCGGGTTAACCCTCCACTTT.

The V gene is TRBV27, the J gene TRBJ2-1; TRBD1 is a possible D gene (5 bases). V was pared by 0 bases and J by 7 bases, with 31 bases between. Germline CDR1 and CDR2: MNHEY and SMNVEV (reference sequence). CDR3 length equals 21 residues. CDR3: CASSLSALVLRHQNQGNEQFF. The CDR3 DNA reads as TGTGCCAGCAGTTTATCGGCTTTGGTTTTACGGCACCAAAACCAGGGTAATGAGCAGTTCTTC.

Comments on this clone: Other DNA sequences of this sample code for an identical CDR3. This chain uses TRBV6-5 with TRBJ1-1; no clear D. The germline V and J ends were trimmed by 5 bases and 0 bases, with 4 bases remaining between them. CDR3 length equals 12 residues. CDR1 MNHEY and CDR2 SVGAGI come from the germline V gene. The CDR3 coding sequence is TGTGCCAGCAGTACCCTGAACACTGAAGCTTTCTTT. Translating gives CASSTLNTEAFF.

V and J are TRBV18 and TRBJ2-7, with 7 bases matching TRBD2. Germline loops: CDR1 KGHSH, CDR2 LQKENI. The CDR3 covers 15 residues. The trim removed 3 bases at V and 1 base at J, leaving 6 bases unmatched. CDR3 sequence: CASSPSGTKSYEQYF. CDR3 DNA sequence: TGTGCCAGCTCACCGTCCGGGACTAAATCCTACGAGCAGTACTTC.

V is TRBV5-4 and J is TRBJ2-2; D is undetermined. Germline assignment: CDR1 SGHNT and CDR2 YYREEE (reference sequence). V lost 0 bases and J 6 bases, leaving 9 bases between the germline ends. The CDR3 has 14 amino acids. The CDR3 region is CASSLGADAGELFF. The DNA for the CDR3 is TGTGCCAGCAGCTTGGGGGCCGACGCCGGGGAGCTGTTTTTT.

This clone was seen a single time. The chain is built from TRBV9 and TRBJ2-1, with 13 bases identical to TRBD2. Germline-derived CDR1 and CDR2 are SGDLS and YYNGEE. V dropped 4 bases and J dropped 7; count of bases not matched to a gene: 5. CDR3 length: 15 residues. CDR3 protein: CASSQLAGGLNEQFF. The CDR3 coding sequence is TGTGCCAGCAGCCAACTAGCGGGGGGGCTTAATGAGCAGTTCTTC.

This sequence joins TRBV11-2 and TRBJ2-5, with D possibly matching TRBD2 (5 bases). This CDR3 spans 14 amino acids. V shed 5 bases and J shed 2 bases, with 12 bases lying between them. CDR1 and CDR2 (germline): SGHAT, FQNNGV. CDR3 sequence reads: CASSQEVGQETQYF. The CDR3 DNA reads TGTGCCAGCAGCCAGGAGGTGGGGCAAGAGACCCAGTACTTC.

This clone was counted once. The chain uses TRBV5-1 and TRBJ2-5, with D perhaps TRBD1 (6 bases). The J call is uncertain, as TRBJ2-7 better fits the DNA end. Germline CDR1 reads SGHRS; CDR2 reads YFSETQ. The CDR3 runs 14 residues. The CDR3: CASSLGQGSHEQYF. In DNA, the CDR3 is TGCGCCAGCAGCTTGGGCCAGGGGAGCCACGAGCAGTACTTC.

V is TRBV4-1 and J is TRBJ2-5, with D perhaps matching TRBD1 (5 bases). This CDR3 region has 14 residues. Looked up from germline, CDR1 is MGHRA and CDR2 is YSYEKL. The V gene lost 4 bases and the J gene lost 5 bases, with 14 bases spanning the gap. CDR3 region: CASSPQGVGETQYF. The CDR3 DNA reads TGCGCCAGCAGCCCGCAGGGTGTCGGGGAGACCCAGTACTTC.

This chain joins TRBV11-3 and TRBJ2-6, with 7 bases matching TRBD2. Per germline, CDR1 SGHNT and CDR2 YENEEA. There are 16 residues in the CDR3. V dropped 5 bases and J dropped 3; count of bases not matched to a gene: 7. DNA for the CDR3: TGTGCCAGCAGCCCTAGGGGAGGGAATGGGGCCAACGTCCTGACTTTC. Translating gives CASSPRGGNGANVLTF. Combining the CDR3 with reference TRBV11-3 and TRBJ2-6 gives the whole variable domain EAGVVQSPRYKIIEKKQPVAFWCNPISGHNTLYWYLQNLGQGPELLIRYENEEAVDDSQLPKDRFSAERLKGVDSTLKIQPAELGDSAVYLCASSPRGGNGANVLTFGAGSRLTVL.

This clone was seen more than once but under ten times. V usage is TRBV7-9 and J usage is TRBJ2-5; 9 positions agree with TRBD2. This CDR3 contains 16 residues. From germline, CDR1 is SEHNR and CDR2 FQNEAQ (reference sequence). Trimming removed 2 bases from V and 2 bases from J; junction bases left unmatched: 6. In nucleotides, the CDR3 is TGTGCCAGCAGCTTAAGCGGACTAGCGTCACAAGAGACCCAGTACTTC. It encodes CASSLSGLASQETQYF.

This sequence joins TRBV11-1 and TRBJ2-1, with TRBD2 matching 7 bases. The V and J ends lost 5 bases and 6 bases, in that order; junction bases with no gene match: 7. This CDR3 contains 14 residues. Germline CDR1 is SGHAT and CDR2 is FQDESV (reference sequence). The CDR3 loop is CASSPRTRTNEQFF. The CDR3, as DNA: TGTGCCAGCAGCCCAAGGACTAGAACCAATGAGCAGTTCTTC.

V and J are TRBV7-8 and TRBJ1-2; D might be TRBD1 (6 bases). Germline CDR1 and CDR2: SGHVS and FQNEAQ. V gave up 7 bases and J gave up 8 bases, with 14 bases separating them. The CDR3 spans 12 residues. This CDR3 reads CASTTGPTGYTF. Written as DNA, the CDR3 is TGTGCCAGCACAACAGGGCCTACGGGCTACACCTTC.

The chain employs TRBV6-5 and TRBJ1-1; D is uncertain. The germline gives CDR1 MNHEY, CDR2 SVGAGI. CDR3 length equals 12 residues. Trimming removed 5 bases at V and 0 bases at J, with 4 bases between. The CDR3 DNA sequence: TGTGCCAGCAGTCAGATGAACACTGAAGCTTTCTTT. Translating it yields CASSQMNTEAFF.

The chain joins TRBV5-1 to TRBJ2-6, with 9 bases that match TRBD1. This CDR3 is 18 amino acids long. V trimming: 4 bases; J trimming: 0 bases; junction bases outside the gene matches: 8. Germline V lookup: CDR1 SGHRS, CDR2 YFSETQ. The CDR3 spells CASSPDRGSGSGANVLTF. In nucleotides, the CDR3 is TGCGCCAGCAGCCCGGACAGGGGATCCGGCTCTGGGGCCAACGTCCTGACTTTC.

This chain uses TRBV6-6 with TRBJ1-1; maybe TRBD1 (6 bases). This CDR3 is built from 16 residues. The germline V gene has CDR1 MNHNY and CDR2 SVGAGI (reference sequence). The ends were cut back, 6 bases at V and 0 bases at J, with 17 bases in the middle. CDR3 amino acids: CASSREPGHMNTEAFF. CDR3 in DNA: TGTGCCAGCAGCAGGGAACCGGGACATATGAACACTGAAGCTTTCTTT.

This sequence joins TRBV19 and TRBJ1-2; D is possibly TRBD1 (6 bases). Trimming stripped 7 bases from V and 4 bases from J, with 19 bases between. The CDR3 sequence is 15 residues long. Germline V gene lookup returns CDR1 LNHDA and CDR2 SQIVND (reference sequence). The CDR3 here is CASTRGGRGGYGYTF. For the CDR3, the DNA is TGTGCCAGTACCCGCGGGGGCAGGGGCGGCTATGGCTACACCTTC.

The V call is TRBV7-8, the J call TRBJ2-1; perhaps TRBD2 as D (5 bases). V gave up 3 bases and J gave up 8 bases, with 17 bases separating them. CDR1 is SGHVS and CDR2 is FQNEAQ in the germline V gene. This CDR3 has 15 amino acids. Here the CDR3 DNA reads TGTGCCAGCAGCTTTGGCCGGGATAACCGAGATGAGCAGTTCTTC. As protein: CASSFGRDNRDEQFF. Complete variable domain (other parts from reference TRBV7-8 and TRBJ2-1): GAGVSQSPRYKVAKRGQDVALRCDPISGHVSLFWYQQALGQGPEFLTYFQNEAQLDKSGLPSDRFFAERPEGSVSTLKIQRTQQEDSAVYLCASSFGRDNRDEQFFGPGTRLTVL.

This chain uses TRBV6-5 with TRBJ2-3, with 9 positions matching TRBD2. CDR3 size: 15 residues. With 6 bases clipped from V and 2 bases from J, the junction kept 6 bases outside the gene matches. Germline V gene sequence: CDR1 MNHEY, CDR2 SVGAGI. CDR3 residues: CASRTGLANTDTQYF. For the CDR3, the DNA is TGTGCCAGCAGAACGGGACTAGCTAACACAGATACGCAGTATTTT.

The V call is TRBV7-9, the J call TRBJ2-4, with TRBD1 as a possible D gene (5 bases). The germline CDR1 and CDR2 sequences are SEHNR and FQNEAQ (reference sequence). V was pared by 4 bases and J by 0 bases, with 7 bases between. The CDR3 extends over 14 amino acids. The CDR3 protein is CASSSQVAKNIQYF. CDR3 nucleotide sequence: TGTGCCAGCAGCTCACAGGTAGCCAAAAACATTCAGTACTTC.

The genes are TRBV19 and TRBJ1-1, with 8 nucleotides matching TRBD1. Germline-derived CDR1 and CDR2 are LNHDA and SQIVND (reference sequence). This CDR3 is built from 18 residues. V shed 7 bases, J shed 3 bases, and the junction held 19 bases outside the gene matches. The chain's CDR3 is CASTGQGQVIFADTEAFF. The CDR3 bases are TGTGCCAGTACCGGGCAGGGACAGGTGATCTTTGCGGACACTGAAGCTTTCTTT.

V gene TRBV19 combines with J gene TRBJ2-7; D remains unclear. Germline V lookup: CDR1 LNHDA, CDR2 SQIVND (reference sequence). The CDR3 covers 13 residues. Trimming removed 1 base from V and 7 bases from J, with 11 bases in between. In nucleotides, the CDR3 is TGTGCCAGTAGTATAGTCTGGCGTCGGGAGCAGTACTTC. Amino acids: CASSIVWRREQYF.

This clone showed up just a few times. The rearrangement uses TRBV21-1 and TRBJ2-7; TRBD2 reflects the table's D call only, with no check against the DNA. TRBV21-1 is given as a pseudogene. This CDR3 has 17 residues. The CDR3 DNA reads TGTGCCACCGAGAGGTACCACCCCCCCAGGGACTTCCTTCGGAAATACTTC. This sequence encodes CATERYHPPRDFLRKYF.

DNA for the CDR3: TGTGCCAGCAGCGACAGGGAAGGGAAGACTGAAGCTTTCTTT. Its protein product is CASSDREGKTEAFF. This chain uses TRBV7-8 with TRBJ1-1; 7 nucleotides match TRBD1. The CDR3 is 14 amino acids. The germline gives CDR1 SGHVS, CDR2 FQNEAQ. The V and J ends lost 5 bases and 5 bases, in that order; junction bases with no gene match: 8.

The chain couples TRBV6-1 to TRBJ2-5; D might be TRBD1 (6 bases). Looked up from germline, CDR1 is MNHNS and CDR2 is SASEGT. Trimming pared 10 bases from V and 5 bases from J, leaving 20 bases between. This CDR3 is 14 amino acids long. The CDR3 region has the DNA TGTGCCACTTCAGCATGGGGGCGCGGGGAGACCCAGTACTTC. This sequence encodes CATSAWGRGETQYF.

The rearrangement uses TRBV6-5 and TRBJ1-2; the D is unclear. Trimming took off 6 bases at V and 3 bases at J, with 11 bases between the two ends. This CDR3 spans 13 amino acids. The germline V gene has CDR1 MNHEY and CDR2 SVGAGI. This CDR3 is CASSRTGDYGYTF. CDR3 bases: TGTGCCAGCAGCCGAACTGGAGACTATGGCTACACCTTC.

For the CDR3, the DNA is TGTGCCAGCAGGCTTATGAACACTGAAGCTTTCTTT. It is translated as CASRLMNTEAFF. The gene calls are TRBV6-5 and TRBJ1-1; D gene ambiguous. The V end lost 6 bases, the J end lost 0 bases, and 5 bases lay between the germline ends. In germline, CDR1 is MNHEY, CDR2 SVGAGI. The CDR3 has 12 residues.

A note on this clone: This same CDR3 is encoded by further DNA sequences in the sample. CDR3 loop: CATSPVPPGPTSYEQYF. Here the CDR3 DNA reads TGTGCCACCTCTCCGGTCCCCCCAGGGCCTACCTCCTACGAGCAGTACTTC. The gene calls are TRBV27 and TRBJ2-7; the D gene is possibly TRBD1 (5 bases). The CDR3 contains 17 residues. Germline assignment: CDR1 MNHEY and CDR2 SMNVEV (reference sequence). Trimming cost V 10 bases and J 0 bases, with 25 bases left between them.

The V call is TRBV6-6, the J call TRBJ2-7; 11 bases agree with TRBD1. CDR1 and CDR2 (germline): MNHNY, SVGAGI (reference sequence). The CDR3 is 15 residues long. V shed 6 bases, J shed 3 bases, and the junction held 7 bases outside the gene matches. CDR3 amino acids: CASSRDRGDLYEQYF. The CDR3 coding sequence is TGTGCCAGCAGCCGGGACAGGGGGGACCTCTACGAGCAGTACTTC.

This chain uses TRBV7-2 with TRBJ2-7; D gene ambiguous. Germline CDR1 is SGHTA and CDR2 is FQGNSA. V lost 3 bases to trimming and J lost 2 bases, with 14 bases between them. The CDR3 extends over 15 amino acids. The CDR3 DNA sequence: TGTGCCAGCAGCTTTCGAGAAGGGATAGCCTACGAGCAGTACTTC. Residues: CASSFREGIAYEQYF.